Ten or more counts support the clone carrying this T cell receptor beta chain. The antigen is unknown. Using immunoSEQ multiplex PCR, the repertoire was profiled, and TCRdb retains in-frame clones only, with some absent. The sample holds under 45,000 clones, and no clone turns up only once. The sample belongs to a study of T cells after posttransplantation cyclophosphamide. Regarding the study as a whole: Recipient CMV seropositivity and CMV reactivation strongly tracked TRB clonality.

In germline, CDR1 is MNHNY, CDR2 SVGAGI (reference sequence). This CDR3 spans 14 amino acids. Trimming cost V 1 base and J 1 base, with 7 bases left between them. The TCR originated in a man aged 25-40 years in good health and a related stem cell transplant donor. The chain has TRBV6-6 and TRBJ2-5, with D maybe TRBD2 (6 bases). The sequencing input was PBMCs. The CDR3 DNA reads TGTGCCAGCAGTTACTGGGACTCCCAAGAGACCCAGTACTTC. Amino acids: CASSYWDSQETQYF.